This TCR beta chain was identified in a study of Ad26.COV2.S vaccination and SARS-CoV-2 variants. Method: immunoSEQ multiplex PCR; TCRdb's copy keeps in-frame clones and lacks some. The sample lists approximately 350,000 clones; roughly four fifths were seen once. Germline V gene sequence: CDR1 LGHDT, CDR2 YNNKEL (reference sequence). The CDR3 contains 12 residues. The V end lost 1 base, the J end lost 9 bases, and 9 bases lay between the germline ends. The treatment: about 20 received Ad26.COV2.S at low or high dose, single or two shots; a few received placebo; per-sample allocation not given. At day 63 after the first vaccine or placebo injection, samples were drawn. The table lists this clone with a few counts.

The chain is built from TRBV3-1 (or the pseudogene TRBV3-2) and TRBJ1-2; D is undetermined. Sequencing was performed on peripheral blood, taken in a trial of Ad26.COV2.S vaccine versus placebo. The origin of this receptor is a person between 18 and 60 years old who received the Ad26.COV2.S COVID-19 vaccine or a placebo. The CDR3 DNA reads TGTGCCAGCAGCCAAGCCCTACAGAGCTACACCTTC. This gives the protein CASSQALQSYTF.